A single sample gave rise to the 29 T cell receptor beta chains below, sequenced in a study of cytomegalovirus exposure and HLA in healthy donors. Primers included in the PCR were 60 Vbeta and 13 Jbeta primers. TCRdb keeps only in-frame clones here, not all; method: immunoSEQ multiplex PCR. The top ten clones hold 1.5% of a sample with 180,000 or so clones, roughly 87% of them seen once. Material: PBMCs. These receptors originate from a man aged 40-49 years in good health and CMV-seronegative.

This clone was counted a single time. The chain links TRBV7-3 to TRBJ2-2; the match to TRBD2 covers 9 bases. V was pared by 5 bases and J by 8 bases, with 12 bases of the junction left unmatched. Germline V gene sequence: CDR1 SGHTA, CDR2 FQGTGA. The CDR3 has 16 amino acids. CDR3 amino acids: CASSPRPSSGMGELFF. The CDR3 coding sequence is TGTGCCAGCAGCCCACGGCCCTCTAGCGGGATGGGGGAGCTGTTTTTT.

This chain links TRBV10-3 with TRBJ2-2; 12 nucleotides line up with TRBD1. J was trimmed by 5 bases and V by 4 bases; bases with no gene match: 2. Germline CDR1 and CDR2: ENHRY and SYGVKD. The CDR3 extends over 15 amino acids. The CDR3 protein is CAISGGQGATGELFF. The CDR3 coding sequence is TGTGCCATCAGTGGGGGACAGGGGGCGACCGGGGAGCTGTTTTTT.

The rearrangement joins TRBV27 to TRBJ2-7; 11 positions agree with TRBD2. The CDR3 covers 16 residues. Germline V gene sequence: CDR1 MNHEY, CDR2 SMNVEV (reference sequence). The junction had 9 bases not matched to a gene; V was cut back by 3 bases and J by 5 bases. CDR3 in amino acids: CASSFSYSGRVDEQYF. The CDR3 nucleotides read TGTGCCAGCAGTTTCTCCTATAGCGGGAGGGTCGACGAGCAGTACTTC.

The CDR3 DNA sequence: TGTGCCAGCAGCCCCCAGACACCTGGGAGCACTGAAGCTTTCTTT. Residues: CASSPQTPGSTEAFF. The J gene is TRBJ1-1, the V gene TRBV7-8; D remains ambiguous. Looked up from germline, CDR1 is SGHVS and CDR2 is FQNEAQ. The CDR3 consists of 15 residues. V was clipped by 5 bases and J by 4 bases, with 17 bases between them.

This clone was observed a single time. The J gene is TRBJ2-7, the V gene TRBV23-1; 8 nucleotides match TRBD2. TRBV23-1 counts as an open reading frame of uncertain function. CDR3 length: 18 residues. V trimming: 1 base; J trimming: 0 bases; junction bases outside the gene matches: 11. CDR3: CASSQLLASGQSSYEQYF. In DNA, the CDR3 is TGCGCCAGCAGTCAATTGTTGGCTAGCGGGCAAAGCTCCTACGAGCAGTACTTC.

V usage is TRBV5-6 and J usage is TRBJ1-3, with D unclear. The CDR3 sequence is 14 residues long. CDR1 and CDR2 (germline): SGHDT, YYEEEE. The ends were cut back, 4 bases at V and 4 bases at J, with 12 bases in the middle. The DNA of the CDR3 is TGTGCCAGCAGCCCTTACGGGGAGGGAAACACCATATATTTT. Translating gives CASSPYGEGNTIYF.

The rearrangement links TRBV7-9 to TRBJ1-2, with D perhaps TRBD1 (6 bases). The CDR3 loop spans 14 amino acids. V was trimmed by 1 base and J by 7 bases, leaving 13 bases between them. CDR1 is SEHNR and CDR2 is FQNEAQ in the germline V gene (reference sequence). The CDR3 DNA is TGTGCCAGCAGCTTAGACAGGGACCCTGGTGGCTACACCTTC. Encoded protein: CASSLDRDPGGYTF.

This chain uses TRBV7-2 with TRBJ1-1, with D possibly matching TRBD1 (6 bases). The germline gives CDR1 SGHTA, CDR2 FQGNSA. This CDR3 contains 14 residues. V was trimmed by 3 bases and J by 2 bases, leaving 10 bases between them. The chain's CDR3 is CASSFGTYNTEAFF. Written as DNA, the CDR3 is TGTGCCAGCAGCTTCGGGACATACAACACTGAAGCTTTCTTT.

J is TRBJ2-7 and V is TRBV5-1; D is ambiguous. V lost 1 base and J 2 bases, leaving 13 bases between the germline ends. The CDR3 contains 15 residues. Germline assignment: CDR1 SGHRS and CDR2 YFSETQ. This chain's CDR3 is CASSLMAGETYEQYF. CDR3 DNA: TGCGCCAGCAGCTTGATGGCAGGTGAGACCTACGAGCAGTACTTC.

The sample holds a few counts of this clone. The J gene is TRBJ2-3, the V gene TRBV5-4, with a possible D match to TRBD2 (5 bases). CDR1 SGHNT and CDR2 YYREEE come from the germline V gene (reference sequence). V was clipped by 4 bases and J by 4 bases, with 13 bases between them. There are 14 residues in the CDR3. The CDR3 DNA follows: TGTGCCAGCAGCCCCAAGGACGGGGCAGATACGCAGTATTTT. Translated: CASSPKDGADTQYF.

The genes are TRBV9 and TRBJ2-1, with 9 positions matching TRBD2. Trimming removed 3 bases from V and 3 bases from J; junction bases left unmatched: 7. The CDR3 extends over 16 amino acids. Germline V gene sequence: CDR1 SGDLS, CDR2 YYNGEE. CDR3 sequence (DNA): TGTGCCAGCAGCGCAATAGCGGGAGAGGGCTACAATGAGCAGTTCTTC. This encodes CASSAIAGEGYNEQFF.

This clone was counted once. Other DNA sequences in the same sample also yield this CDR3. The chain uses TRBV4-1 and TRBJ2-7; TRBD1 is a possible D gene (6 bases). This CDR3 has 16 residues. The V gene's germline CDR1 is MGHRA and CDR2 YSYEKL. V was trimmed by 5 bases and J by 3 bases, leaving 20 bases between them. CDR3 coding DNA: TGCGCCAGCAGCGCCCCCGGAACAGGGTCCAACTACGAGCAGTACTTC. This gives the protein CASSAPGTGSNYEQYF.

The CDR3 DNA reads TGTGCCAGCAGCCCCAGGGGGGGAGGCGGGGGGTTGAGCACAGATACGCAGTATTTT. The encoded protein is CASSPRGGGGGLSTDTQYF. The chain couples TRBV9 to TRBJ2-3; perhaps TRBD2 as D (8 bases). Germline CDR1 and CDR2: SGDLS and YYNGEE. Between the trimmed V and J ends, which lost 4 bases and 0 bases, there was a span of 24 bases. CDR3 size: 19 residues. Full variable domain (missing parts from reference TRBV9 and TRBJ2-3): DSGVTQTPKHLITATGQRVTLRCSPRSGDLSVYWYQQSLDQGLQFLIQYYNGEERAKGNILERFSAQQFPDLHSELNLSSLELGDSALYFCASSPRGGGGGLSTDTQYFGPGTRLTVL.

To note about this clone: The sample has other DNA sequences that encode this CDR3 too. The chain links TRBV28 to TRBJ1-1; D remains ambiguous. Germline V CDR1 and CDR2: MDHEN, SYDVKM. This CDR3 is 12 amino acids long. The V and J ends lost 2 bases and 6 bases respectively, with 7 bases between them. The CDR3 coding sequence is TGTGCCAGCAGTTTACGAGCGGCTGAAGCTTTCTTT. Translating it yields CASSLRAAEAFF. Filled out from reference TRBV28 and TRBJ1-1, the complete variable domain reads DVKVTQSSRYLVKRTGEKVFLECVQDMDHENMFWYRQDPGLGLRLIYFSYDVKMKEKGDIPEGYSVSREKKERFSLILESASTNQTSMYLCASSLRAAEAFFGQGTRLTVV.

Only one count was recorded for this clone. CDR3 protein: CASSPRAVGANQPQHF. CDR3 DNA sequence: TGTGCCAGCAGTCCCCGGGCGGTGGGGGCGAATCAGCCCCAGCATTTT. The chain is built from TRBV27 and TRBJ1-5; TRBD1 might be the D (6 bases). There are 16 residues in the CDR3. The V and J ends lost 5 bases and 4 bases respectively, with 18 bases between them. The V gene's germline CDR1 is MNHEY and CDR2 SMNVEV (reference sequence).

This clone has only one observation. The CDR3 loop reads CATHGPGEGNTIYF. CDR3 DNA sequence: TGTGCCACTCACGGGCCAGGGGAAGGAAACACCATATATTTT. The chain is built from TRBV28 and TRBJ1-3; D may be TRBD1 (6 bases). V was pared by 10 bases and J by 4 bases, with 17 bases between. Germline V gene lookup returns CDR1 MDHEN and CDR2 SYDVKM. The CDR3 sequence is 14 residues long.

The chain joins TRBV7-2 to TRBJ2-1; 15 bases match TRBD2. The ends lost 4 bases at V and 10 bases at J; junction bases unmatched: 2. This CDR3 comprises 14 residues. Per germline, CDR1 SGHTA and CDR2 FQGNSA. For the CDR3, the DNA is TGTGCCAGCAGCTCTGGACTAGCGGGAGGGGAGCAGTTCTTC. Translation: CASSSGLAGGEQFF.

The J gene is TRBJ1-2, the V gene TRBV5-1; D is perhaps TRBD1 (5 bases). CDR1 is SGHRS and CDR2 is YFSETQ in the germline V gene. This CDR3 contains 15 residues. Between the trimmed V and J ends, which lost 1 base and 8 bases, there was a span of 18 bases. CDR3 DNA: TGCGCCAGCAGCTTGTCGGGGGACGGGGTAGGAGGCTACACCTTC. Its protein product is CASSLSGDGVGGYTF.

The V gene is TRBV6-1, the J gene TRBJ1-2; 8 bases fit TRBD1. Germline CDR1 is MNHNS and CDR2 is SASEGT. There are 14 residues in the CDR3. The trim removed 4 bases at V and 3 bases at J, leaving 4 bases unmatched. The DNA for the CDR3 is TGTGCCAGCAGTGCGCAGGGGGCTGACTATGGCTACACCTTC. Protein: CASSAQGADYGYTF.

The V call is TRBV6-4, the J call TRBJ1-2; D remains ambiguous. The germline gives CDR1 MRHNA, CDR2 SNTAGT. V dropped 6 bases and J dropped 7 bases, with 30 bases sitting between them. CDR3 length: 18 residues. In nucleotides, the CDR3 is TGTGCCAGCAGACCCGGCGGTTCCGGGTCTAAATTGTCGGGTGGCTACACCTTC. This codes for CASRPGGSGSKLSGGYTF.

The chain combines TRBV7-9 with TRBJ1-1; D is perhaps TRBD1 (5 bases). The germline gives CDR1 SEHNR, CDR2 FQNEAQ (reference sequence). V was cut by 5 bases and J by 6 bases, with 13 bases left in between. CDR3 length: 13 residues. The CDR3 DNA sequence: TGTGCCAGCAGCCCCCGGGGGACCGCTGAAGCTTTCTTT. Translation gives CASSPRGTAEAFF.

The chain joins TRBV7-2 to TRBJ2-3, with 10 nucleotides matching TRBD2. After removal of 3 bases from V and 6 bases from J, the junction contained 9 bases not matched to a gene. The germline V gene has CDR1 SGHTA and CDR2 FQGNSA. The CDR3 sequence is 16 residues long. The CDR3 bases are TGTGCCAGCAGCTTTAATAGCGGGGGGTCCGGTGATACGCAGTATTTT. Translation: CASSFNSGGSGDTQYF.

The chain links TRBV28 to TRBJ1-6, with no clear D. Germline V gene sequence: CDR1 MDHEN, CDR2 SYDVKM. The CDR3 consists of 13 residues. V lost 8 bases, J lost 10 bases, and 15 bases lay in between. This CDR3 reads CASRETTGSPLHF. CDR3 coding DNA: TGTGCCAGCCGGGAGACCACGGGGTCACCCCTCCACTTT.

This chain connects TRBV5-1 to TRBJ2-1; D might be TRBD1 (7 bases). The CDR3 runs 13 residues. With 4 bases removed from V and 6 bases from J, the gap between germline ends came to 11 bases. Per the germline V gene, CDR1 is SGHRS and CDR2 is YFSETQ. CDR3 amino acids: CASSIQGGNEQFF. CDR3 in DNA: TGCGCCAGCAGCATCCAGGGGGGCAATGAGCAGTTCTTC.

CDR3 bases: TGTGCCAGCAGCGGACGTTCAGGGGGCGCGACGGGCTACACCTTC. Encoded protein: CASSGRSGGATGYTF. The chain couples TRBV9 to TRBJ1-2, with TRBD1 identical over 8 bases. Germline V CDR1 and CDR2: SGDLS, YYNGEE. The CDR3 spans 15 residues. The ends lost 3 bases at V and 8 bases at J; junction bases unmatched: 12.

CDR3 amino acids: CASSLTSGGTDNEQFF. The DNA for the CDR3 is TGTGCCAGCAGCCTGACTAGCGGGGGGACGGACAATGAGCAGTTCTTC. The V call is TRBV4-2, the J call TRBJ2-1; 13 bases line up with TRBD2. The CDR3 is 16 amino acids. Per germline, CDR1 LGHNA and CDR2 YNFKEQ. J lost 5 bases, V lost 4 bases, and 5 bases had no gene match.

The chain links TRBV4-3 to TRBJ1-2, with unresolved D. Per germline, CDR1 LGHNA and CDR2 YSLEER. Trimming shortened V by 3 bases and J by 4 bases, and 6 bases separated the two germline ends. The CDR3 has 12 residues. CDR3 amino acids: CASSHVGYGYTF. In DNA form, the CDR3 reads TGCGCCAGCAGCCATGTCGGCTATGGCTACACCTTC.

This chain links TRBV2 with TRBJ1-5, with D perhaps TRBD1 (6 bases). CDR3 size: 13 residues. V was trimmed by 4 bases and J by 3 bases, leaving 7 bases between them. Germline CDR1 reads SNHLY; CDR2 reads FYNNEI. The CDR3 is CASSGQDNQPQHF. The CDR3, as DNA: TGTGCCAGCAGTGGACAGGACAATCAGCCCCAGCATTTT.

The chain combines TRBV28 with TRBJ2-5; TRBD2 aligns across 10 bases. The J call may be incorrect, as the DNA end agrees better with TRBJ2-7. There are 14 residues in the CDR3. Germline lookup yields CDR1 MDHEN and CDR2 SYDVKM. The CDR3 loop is CASSLAGDWGEQYF. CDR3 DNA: TGTGCCAGCAGTCTAGCGGGGGATTGGGGCGAGCAGTACTTC.